Listed below are T cell receptor beta chains from one sample, sequenced in a study of blood T cell repertoires in COVID-19. TCRdb's copy holds only in-frame clones and misses some; the assay was immunoSEQ multiplex PCR. The sample has some 500,000 clones; approximately 91% are singletons. Source material: peripheral blood. The source of these receptors is a woman aged 45-65 years with COVID-19, enrolled during active disease. Each CDR3 is given with its conserved first and last residue. Each record gives: V gene, D gene, J gene, clone size, CDR3 DNA, CDR3 protein. The D gene is left open where the match is weak. The size entry is marked missing in some rows and otherwise reads once, few, many or a size class.

TRBV2,TRBD1,TRBJ2-3,NA,TGTGCCAGCAAGGGACAGACGAGCACAGATACGCAGTATTTT,CASKGQTSTDTQYF
TRBV25-1,NA,TRBJ1-2,NA,TGTGCCAGCAGTGCAGGAATTAACAGTGCTACTTTTAACTATGGCTACACCTTC,CASSAGINSATFNYGYTF
TRBV5-1,TRBD1,TRBJ1-6,NA,TGCGCCAGCAGCCCTGGGACAGGGTCGAGCTATAATTCACCCCTCCACTTT,CASSPGTGSSYNSPLHF
TRBV5-1,TRBD1,TRBJ2-7,NA,TGCGCCAGCAGCTCTACGACAGGGGGCTCATACGAGCAGTACTTC,CASSSTTGGSYEQYF
TRBV30,TRBD1,TRBJ1-2,NA,TGTGCTAGTGGGGGACAGGGGGCACGGCTCGCTGCCGGCTACACCTTC,CASGGQGARLAAGYTF
TRBV28,NA,TRBJ1-2,once,TGTGCCAGCAGTTTAACCAGGGTAGCCGCGAATGGCTACACCTTC,CASSLTRVAANGYTF
TRBV27,TRBD1,TRBJ1-2,NA,TGTGCCAGCAGTTTAACAGGGGACTATGGCTACACCTTC,CASSLTGDYGYTF
TRBV12-5,TRBD2,TRBJ2-3,once,TGTGCTAGTGGCCCACTCTTCGCGGGGGGGGGCTCAGATACGCAGTATTTT,CASGPLFAGGGSDTQYF
TRBV7-9,TRBD2,TRBJ2-1,NA,TGTGCCAGCAGCCCGATGGGGGGGAGCTCCTACAATGAGCAGTTCTTC,CASSPMGGSSYNEQFF
TRBV10-3,NA,TRBJ1-4,NA,TGTGCCATCAGGACTTCAACTAATGAAAAACTGTTTTTT,CAIRTSTNEKLFF
TRBV11-1,NA,TRBJ2-7,NA,TGTGCCAGCAGCTTAAGCGTCAACAGGGAAGAACAGTACTTC,CASSLSVNREEQYF
TRBV11-2,TRBD2,TRBJ2-7,NA,TGTGCCAGCAGCTTACGCGGACTAGCGGGGGCCTACGAGCAGTACTTC,CASSLRGLAGAYEQYF
TRBV10-3,NA,TRBJ1-5,NA,TGTGCCATCAGTGAGTCAGCGCTTGGAGGCATCGGGAATCAGCCCCAGCATTTT,CAISESALGGIGNQPQHF
TRBV2,TRBD1,TRBJ2-5,NA,TGTGCCAGCAGTGATTGGGACAGGCAAGAGACCCAGTACTTC,CASSDWDRQETQYF
TRBV30,NA,TRBJ1-2,NA,TGTGCCTGGAGTTCCACACAGTATGGCTACACCTTC,CAWSSTQYGYTF
TRBV30,NA,TRBJ1-1,NA,TGTGCCTGGAGGGGGGCGCGGACCACTGAAGCTTTCTTT,CAWRGARTTEAFF
TRBV29-1,NA,TRBJ1-1,NA,TGCAGCGTAAAACAGGGCCGGAGAGAGAACACTGAAGCTTTCTTT,CSVKQGRRENTEAFF
TRBV5-1,NA,TRBJ2-5,NA,TGCGCCAGCAGTCTGGGGTTGGGGGGAGAGACCCAGTACTTC,CASSLGLGGETQYF
TRBV19,NA,TRBJ1-1,NA,TGTGCCAGTAATGGGGGCCGGATAACGAACACTGAAGCTTTCTTT,CASNGGRITNTEAFF
TRBV11-2,NA,TRBJ1-4,NA,TGTGCCAGCAGCTCCGCCTACGATAATGAAAAACTGTTTTTT,CASSSAYDNEKLFF
TRBV9,NA,TRBJ1-3,few,TGTGCCAGCAGCCGAGGCGGGGATTCTGGAAACACCATATATTTT,CASSRGGDSGNTIYF
TRBV5-6,TRBD1,TRBJ1-1,NA,TGTGCCAGCAGCGGTCGGACAGGGGAAACTGAAGCTTTCTTT,CASSGRTGETEAFF
TRBV2,TRBD2,TRBJ2-2,NA,TGTGCCAGCCACCCCAGAGAGCGGGGGGTCCTCACCGGGGAGCTGTTTTTT,CASHPRERGVLTGELFF
TRBV9,TRBD1,TRBJ1-1,few,TGTGCCAGCAGCCTCGGGACAGAGAACACTGAAGCTTTCTTT,CASSLGTENTEAFF
TRBV5-1,TRBD1,TRBJ2-3,NA,TGCGCCAGCAGCCCCCGGGACAGGGGTCCAGATACGCAGTATTTT,CASSPRDRGPDTQYF
TRBV10-3,NA,TRBJ2-6,NA,TGTGCCATCAGTGAAGGCCCGGCAGGCTACTCTGGGGCCAACGTCCTGACTTTC,CAISEGPAGYSGANVLTF
TRBV11-2,NA,TRBJ1-1,NA,TGTGCCAGCTCTCTAGGAGGTGAAGCTTTCTTT,CASSLGGEAFF
TRBV24-1,NA,TRBJ2-3,NA,TGTGCCACCAGTGATGAGGGGGTAACAGATACGCAGTATTTT,CATSDEGVTDTQYF
TRBV2,NA,TRBJ2-2,NA,TGTGCCAGCAGCGGTAGACAGGAGGTAACCGGGGAGCTGTTTTTT,CASSGRQEVTGELFF
TRBV20-1,NA,TRBJ1-1,NA,TGCAGTGCTAGCCGGAGTCTGGAGGCTTTCTTT,CSASRSLEAFF
TRBV30,TRBD1,TRBJ1-1,NA,TGTGCCTGGCTAAAGGGGGCGGGGACTGAAGCTTTCTTT,CAWLKGAGTEAFF
TRBV7-2,TRBD1,TRBJ2-2,once,TGTGCCAGCAGCCGCCTGAGTAGGGGGCCCGCGAACACCGGGGAGCTGTTTTTT,CASSRLSRGPANTGELFF
TRBV30,NA,TRBJ2-7,NA,TGTGCCTGGACCGGGGACTACGAGCAGTACTTC,CAWTGDYEQYF
TRBV7-9,NA,TRBJ2-4,NA,TGTGCCAGCAGCTTAGCAGAGAACATTCAGTACTTC,CASSLAENIQYF
TRBV27,NA,TRBJ2-3,NA,TGTGCCAGCAGTGCCCGGGCGGGGAACACAGATACGCAGTATTTT,CASSARAGNTDTQYF
TRBV6-5,NA,TRBJ1-1,NA,TGTGCCAGCAGTCGCGGACAGCAGAACACTGAAGCTTTCTTT,CASSRGQQNTEAFF
TRBV9,TRBD2,TRBJ2-3,NA,TGTGCCAGCAGCGTAGGGCTAGCGGGGGGGCGAGATACGCAGTATTTT,CASSVGLAGGRDTQYF
TRBV6-6,TRBD1,TRBJ1-2,NA,TGTGCCAGCAGTCCCGGGCAGGGGGCCCGCGGCTACACCTTC,CASSPGQGARGYTF
TRBV5-1,NA,TRBJ1-4,NA,TGCGCCAGCAGTAACGATTCCAGGGCTAGGGCTAATGAAAAACTGTTTTTT,CASSNDSRARANEKLFF
TRBV14,NA,TRBJ2-7,NA,TGTGCCAGCAGCCAAGATCTGTCGGGGTCCGAGCAGTACTTC,CASSQDLSGSEQYF